This T cell receptor beta chain was found in a study of cytomegalovirus exposure and HLA in healthy donors. A note on this clone: No antigen is known for it.

The PCR had 60 Vbeta and 13 Jbeta primers. Method: immunoSEQ multiplex PCR; TCRdb's copy keeps in-frame clones and lacks some. The repertoire has a few hundred thousand clones, around 82% of them found once; the top ten carry roughly 3%. General study findings and limits: Serostatus for CMV was the only available immune exposure information. Being productive about 90% or about 30% of the time was typical of most TCR beta V segments in an earlier analysis. Later analysis identified several of the most significant clusters that appeared linked to common viral pathogens.

The clonotype comes from a woman under 40 in good health and CMV-seronegative. The source material was PBMCs.

This chain's CDR3 is CASINPRTPYGYTF. Here the CDR3 DNA reads TGTGCCAGTATCAACCCCCGGACACCCTATGGCTACACCTTC. The rearrangement links TRBV6-1 to TRBJ1-2; the D gene is possibly TRBD1 (5 bases). Germline lookup yields CDR1 MNHNS and CDR2 SASEGT. This CDR3 spans 14 amino acids. The V end was cut by 9 bases, the J end by 4 bases, with 18 bases between.